Sequencing of this TCR beta chain was carried out in a study of blood T cell repertoires in COVID-19. Study-wide context: Sites in the United States, Italy and Spain provided acute and convalescent COVID-19 samples. PBMCs, B-cell-depleted T cells, or T cells provided the cDNA or gDNA that made up the material.

CDR1 and CDR2 from the germline V gene are MGHDK and SYGVNS. J was trimmed by 5 bases and V by 4 bases; bases with no gene match: 3. The CDR3 consists of 14 residues. Only in-frame clones appear in the TCRdb table, and some are missing; sequencing was by immunoSEQ multiplex PCR. The sample records 94,000 or so clones, approximately 82% being singletons. This chain joins TRBV25-1 and TRBJ1-5; 9 bases are shared with TRBD1. The sample was peripheral blood. This TCR came from a man in his sixties with acute or convalescent COVID-19. The CDR3 sequence: CASSGGQGYQPQHF. The CDR3 nucleotides read TGTGCCAGCAGTGGGGGACAGGGCTATCAGCCCCAGCATTTT.